This T cell receptor beta chain comes out of a study of technical replicates of blood from a few donors. V was cut by 4 bases and J by 3 bases, with 12 bases left in between. This CDR3 contains 14 residues. Germline V CDR1 and CDR2: SNHLY, FYNNEI. TCRdb's copy holds only in-frame clones and misses some; the assay was immunoSEQ multiplex PCR. The sample shows about 87,000 clones, more than 85% of them seen only once. Sequencing input: T cells isolated from PBMCs. V usage is TRBV2 and J usage is TRBJ1-2, with D perhaps TRBD1 (6 bases). This sequence was found in a human donor in good health. The DNA of the CDR3 is TGTGCCAGCAGTGTAAACAGGGTGCACTATGGCTACACCTTC. Residues: CASSVNRVHYGYTF.